Each of the 26 T cell receptor beta chains below was sequenced from the same sample in a study of T-cell reconstitution after alpha-beta-depleted transplantation in children. The TCRbeta library incorporated unique molecular identifiers. TCRdb reprocessed the PCR reads via MiXCR and lists one record per CDR3 protein. The table lists about 230,000 distinct CDR3 sequences, roughly a tenth of them singletons, with about 30% in the top ten. Sample: PBMCs, taken before TCRalphabeta/CD19-depleted stem cell transplant. These receptors all stem from a child younger than two with acute myeloid leukemia, due to receive a stem cell transplant.

This clonotype has at least ten counts. The CDR3 DNA reads TGTGCCAGCAGTTGGACAGGCCTCTCTTTGGCGTCCTACACCTTC. Encoded protein: CASSWTGLSLASYTF. The J gene is TRBJ1-2, the V gene TRBV12-3 or TRBV12-4; 7 bases match TRBD1. The CDR3 covers 15 residues. J lost 10 bases, V lost 4 bases, and 15 bases had no gene match.

The table lists this clonotype with many counts. The chain employs TRBV11-2 and TRBJ2-3; D ambiguous. The CDR3 is 17 residues long. The ends were cut back, 3 bases at V and 3 bases at J, with 19 bases in the middle. CDR1 and CDR2 (germline): SGHAT, FQNNGV. The CDR3 sequence is CASSLDHGLVGTDTQYF. The CDR3 region has the DNA TGTGCCAGCAGCTTGGACCACGGGCTAGTGGGGACAGATACGCAGTATTTT.

This clonotype appeared many times. The chain has TRBV7-2 and TRBJ2-3, with unresolved D. The CDR3 spans 16 residues. Trimming shortened V by 1 base and J by 2 bases, and 13 bases separated the two germline ends. Germline CDR1 is SGHTA and CDR2 is FQGNSA. CDR3 amino acids: CASSLGWSHITDTQYF. The CDR3 nucleotides read TGTGCCAGCAGCTTAGGATGGTCGCACATCACAGATACGCAGTATTTT.

Ten or more counts support this clonotype. This chain uses TRBV6-2 or TRBV6-3 with TRBJ1-1; D gene unclear. The CDR3 extends over 13 amino acids. CDR1 is MNHEY, CDR2 SVGEGT, per germline. Deletions cut 7 bases from V and 4 bases from J, with 13 bases between. The CDR3 nucleotides read TGTGCCAGCATCAAAAGGGTGGGCACTGAAGCTTTCTTT. It encodes CASIKRVGTEAFF.

This clonotype came up a few times. V is TRBV12-3 or TRBV12-4 and J is TRBJ1-2; 7 nucleotides line up with TRBD1. This CDR3 has 14 residues. After removal of 11 bases from V and 0 bases from J, the junction contained 9 bases not matched to a gene. CDR3 in amino acids: CASQGEASNYGYTF. The CDR3, as DNA: TGTGCCTCCCAGGGGGAGGCCTCTAACTATGGCTACACCTTC.

This clonotype was seen at least ten times. The genes are TRBV12-3 or TRBV12-4 and TRBJ1-5; D gene ambiguous. The CDR3 length is 13 residues. V lost 1 base, J lost 4 bases, and 5 bases lay in between. CDR3 in amino acids: CASSLGRNQPQHF. CDR3 bases: TGTGCCAGCAGTTTAGGGCGAAATCAGCCCCAGCATTTT.

This clonotype was observed at least ten times. The V and J genes are TRBV13 and TRBJ2-5; 7 nucleotides align to TRBD2. Trimming removed 0 bases from V and 1 base from J; junction bases left unmatched: 2. CDR3 size: 15 residues. Germline CDR1 reads PRHDT; CDR2 reads FYEKMQ (reference sequence). The CDR3 sequence is CASSLGLAAQETQYF. CDR3 DNA sequence: TGTGCCAGCAGCTTAGGGCTAGCGGCCCAAGAGACCCAGTACTTC.

In this sample, this clonotype turned up many times. V gene TRBV20-1 combines with J gene TRBJ2-4; tentative D call: TRBD1 (5 bases). CDR3 size: 13 residues. Trimming pared 3 bases from V and 5 bases from J, leaving 11 bases between. Germline V gene lookup returns CDR1 DFQATT and CDR2 SNEGSKA (reference sequence). The CDR3 nucleotides read TGCAGTGCTAGCCGGCAGGGCGAAAACATTCAGTACTTC. This sequence encodes CSASRQGENIQYF.

At least ten counts were recorded for this clonotype. The chain links TRBV6-1 to TRBJ2-3, with 7 bases that match TRBD1. This CDR3 region has 16 residues. The germline gives CDR1 MNHNS, CDR2 SASEGT. V was pared by 5 bases and J by 5 bases, with 13 bases of the junction left unmatched. CDR3 sequence (DNA): TGTGCCAGCAGTCCGTACACTACGGGACAGAGAGATACGCAGTATTTT. Its protein product is CASSPYTTGQRDTQYF.

This clonotype was recorded at least ten times. The chain joins TRBV7-7 to TRBJ2-1, with 8 bases fitting TRBD2. V trimming: 5 bases; J trimming: 7 bases; junction bases outside the gene matches: 7. The CDR3 is 14 amino acids. In germline, CDR1 is SSHAT, CDR2 FNYEAQ (reference sequence). The CDR3 region is CASSNGLAPNEQFF. The CDR3 coding sequence is TGTGCCAGCAGCAACGGACTAGCACCAAATGAGCAGTTCTTC.

This clonotype came up many times. The chain has TRBV6-5 and TRBJ1-6; D remains ambiguous. This CDR3 is 16 amino acids long. Per germline, CDR1 MNHEY and CDR2 SVGAGI. V was clipped by 0 bases and J by 0 bases, with 6 bases between them. The CDR3 reads CASSYSSSSYNSPLHF. The CDR3 nucleotides read TGTGCCAGCAGTTACTCGTCCAGCTCCTATAATTCACCCCTCCACTTT.

This clonotype showed up many times. The rearrangement joins TRBV12-3 or TRBV12-4 to TRBJ1-4; the match to TRBD1 covers 10 bases. This CDR3 is 15 amino acids long. V lost 3 bases to trimming and J lost 8 bases; unmatched junction nucleotides: 6. The CDR3 DNA reads as TGTGCCAGCAGTTTGGGGACAGGGGTCGGGGAAAAACTGTTTTTT. Protein product: CASSLGTGVGEKLFF.

Of note for this clonotype: The junction and the germline gene differ at one end; a read error may be behind it. V gene TRBV12-3 or TRBV12-4 combines with J gene TRBJ2-1; D might be TRBD1 (6 bases). This CDR3 is built from 15 residues. Here the CDR3 reads CPSSFGQGPYNEQFF. The CDR3 DNA follows: TGTCCCAGCAGTTTTGGGCAGGGGCCTTACAATGAGCAGTTCTTC.

A few counts support this clonotype. The chain recombines TRBV7-9 with TRBJ1-6, with 9 bases aligning to TRBD1. The germline V gene encodes CDR1 SEHNR and CDR2 FQNEAQ (reference sequence). V lost 5 bases, J lost 10 bases, and 6 bases stayed unmatched. The CDR3 loop spans 14 amino acids. Here the CDR3 reads CASSRNRGPSPLHF. The CDR3 region has the DNA TGTGCCAGCAGCCGTAACAGGGGGCCCTCACCCCTCCACTTT.

A note on this clonotype: A much larger clone sits a single nucleotide away, making a read error possible. V is TRBV19 and J is TRBJ2-3, with TRBD1 matching 11 bases. Germline V gene lookup returns CDR1 LNHDA and CDR2 SQIVND (reference sequence). The CDR3 loop spans 14 amino acids. The CDR3 DNA sequence: TGTGTCAGTAGGACAGGGGGCGGGACAGATACGCAGTATTTT. Its protein is CVSRTGGGTDTQYF. The variable domain in full, with the rest retrieved from reference TRBV19 and TRBJ2-3, is DGGITQSPKYLFRKEGQNVTLSCEQNLNHDAMYWYRQDPGQGLRLIYYSQIVNDFQKGDIAEGYSVSREKKESFPLTVTSAQKNPTAFYLCVSRTGGGTDTQYFGPGTRLTVL.

As regards this clonotype: Being one base from a much bigger clone, this may be a read error. The V gene is TRBV28, the J gene TRBJ2-7; TRBD2 might be the D (6 bases). The germline V gene has CDR1 MDHEN and CDR2 SYDVKM. CDR3 length equals 14 residues. CDR3 amino acids: CVSSFTLASYEQYF. DNA for the CDR3: TGTGTCAGCAGTTTCACACTAGCCTCCTACGAGCAGTACTTC.

This sequence joins TRBV11-2 and TRBJ2-1; maybe TRBD1 (5 bases). The CDR3 extends over 19 amino acids. The germline CDR1 and CDR2 sequences are SGHAT and FQNNGV. The V and J ends lost 0 bases and 0 bases respectively, with 18 bases between them. CDR3 bases: TGTGCCAGCAGCTTAGATTGGCTCCAGGGTCGAAGCTCCTACAATGAGCAGTTCTTC. Translation gives CASSLDWLQGRSSYNEQFF.

The V and J genes are TRBV5-2 and TRBJ2-1; TRBD2, the table's D call, lacks a check against the DNA. TRBV5-2 is designated a pseudogene. There are 16 residues in the CDR3. The DNA for the CDR3 is TGTGCCAGGAGCCCTCGGACTAGGGAAGGCTACAATGAGCAGTTCTTC. This encodes CARSPRTREGYNEQFF.

This clonotype was counted ten times or more. The chain's CDR3 is CASGRATYEQYF. In DNA form, the CDR3 reads TGTGCCAGCGGCAGGGCTACCTACGAGCAGTACTTC. The V and J genes are TRBV12-3 or TRBV12-4 and TRBJ2-7, with D perhaps matching TRBD1 (5 bases). This CDR3 has 12 residues. The V end lost 8 bases, the J end lost 2 bases, and 10 bases lay between the germline ends.

This clonotype occurred once. J is TRBJ2-1 and V is TRBV7-8; the D call may be TRBD1 or TRBD2 (6 bases each). With 3 bases removed from V and 2 bases from J, the gap between germline ends came to 11 bases. CDR1 and CDR2 from the germline V gene are SGHVS and FQNEAQ. This CDR3 spans 15 amino acids. The CDR3 here is CASSFLGGTYNEQFF. DNA of the CDR3: TGTGCCAGCAGCTTCCTCGGGGGCACCTACAATGAGCAGTTCTTC.

This clonotype was seen at least ten times. V usage is TRBV4-2 and J usage is TRBJ2-7; 8 positions agree with TRBD1. The CDR3 loop spans 15 amino acids. Germline V CDR1 and CDR2: LGHNA, YNFKEQ. The V segment lost 4 bases and the J segment 0 bases; nucleotides outside the gene matches: 5. CDR3 sequence reads: CASSPGQGLSYEQYF. CDR3 DNA sequence: TGTGCCAGCAGCCCCGGACAGGGCCTCTCCTACGAGCAGTACTTC.

This clonotype occurred many times. The chain combines TRBV12-3 or TRBV12-4 with TRBJ2-1, with no clear D. V was shortened by 4 bases and J by 8 bases, with 9 bases between the two germline ends. CDR3 length equals 12 residues. The CDR3 bases are TGTGCCAGCAGTTCGAGTAGGGATGAGCAGTTCTTC. Translating gives CASSSSRDEQFF.

In its sample, this clonotype was seen many times. The V gene is TRBV20-1, the J gene TRBJ2-3; 10 nucleotides align to TRBD2. The CDR3 is 15 amino acids. J was trimmed by 1 base and V by 3 bases; bases with no gene match: 4. Germline CDR1 is DFQATT and CDR2 is SNEGSKA (reference sequence). The CDR3: CSASLAGDGTDTQYF. In DNA, the CDR3 is TGCAGTGCTAGCCTAGCGGGGGACGGCACAGATACGCAGTATTTT.

The sample holds many counts of this clonotype. The V call is TRBV28, the J call TRBJ2-1, with TRBD1 matching 9 bases. Germline V gene lookup returns CDR1 MDHEN and CDR2 SYDVKM. V shed 5 bases and J 0 bases; nucleotides not matched to a gene: 11. This CDR3 is 18 amino acids long. CDR3 nucleotide sequence: TGTGCCAGCAGTGTAGGTAGTGGACAGGGGATCTCCTACAATGAGCAGTTCTTC. It encodes CASSVGSGQGISYNEQFF.

The sample holds many counts of this clonotype. The gene calls are TRBV6-5 and TRBJ1-2; the match to TRBD1 covers 11 bases. J gave up 3 bases and V 2 bases, and 8 bases lay outside the gene matches. The CDR3 spans 17 residues. CDR1 is MNHEY, CDR2 SVGAGI, per germline. The CDR3 spells CASSYGALGQGDYGYTF. The CDR3 DNA follows: TGTGCCAGCAGTTACGGGGCCCTGGGACAGGGGGACTATGGCTACACCTTC.

This clonotype was counted a single time. A much bigger clone sits one base away, suggesting this may be a read error. The chain couples TRBV5-1 to TRBJ2-2; the match to TRBD1 covers 10 bases. The germline gives CDR1 SGHRS, CDR2 YFSETQ. The CDR3 is 14 residues long. V gave up 9 bases and J gave up 1 base; unmatched junction bases: 3. The CDR3 DNA follows: TGCGCCAACAGGACAGGGGGGAACACCGGGGAGCTGTTTTTT. This sequence encodes CANRTGGNTGELFF.